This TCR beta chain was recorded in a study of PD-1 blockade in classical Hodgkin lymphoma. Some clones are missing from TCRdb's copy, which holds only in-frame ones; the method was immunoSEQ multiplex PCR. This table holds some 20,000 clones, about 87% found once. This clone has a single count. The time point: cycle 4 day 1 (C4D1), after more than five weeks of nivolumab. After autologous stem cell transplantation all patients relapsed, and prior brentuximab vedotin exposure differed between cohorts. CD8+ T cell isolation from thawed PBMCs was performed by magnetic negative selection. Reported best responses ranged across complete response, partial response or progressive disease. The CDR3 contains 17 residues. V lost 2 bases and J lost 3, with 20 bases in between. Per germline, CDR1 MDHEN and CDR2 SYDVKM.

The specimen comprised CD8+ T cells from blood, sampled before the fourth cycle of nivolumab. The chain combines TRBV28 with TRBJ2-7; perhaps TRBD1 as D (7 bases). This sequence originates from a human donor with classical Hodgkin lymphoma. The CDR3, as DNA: TGTGCCAGCAGTTTAGTCCCCAGGGGGGTTAGGGGCTACGAGCAGTACTTC. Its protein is CASSLVPRGVRGYEQYF. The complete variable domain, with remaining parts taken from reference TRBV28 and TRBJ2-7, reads DVKVTQSSRYLVKRTGEKVFLECVQDMDHENMFWYRQDPGLGLRLIYFSYDVKMKEKGDIPEGYSVSREKKERFSLILESASTNQTSMYLCASSLVPRGVRGYEQYFGPGTRLTVT.